These 29 T cell receptor beta chains were all obtained from the same sample, sequenced in a study of CD8 T cells in ankylosing spondylitis. TCRdb fed the 5' RACE reads into MiXCR, producing one record per CDR3 protein. The sample has 150,000 to 200,000 distinct CDR3 sequences; about a third are singletons. Material: synovial fluid, either unsorted or a sorted T cell fraction (not recorded which). Receptors originate from a male donor with ankylosing spondylitis.

This clonotype has more than one count but fewer than ten. This sequence joins TRBV24-1 and TRBJ2-3; perhaps TRBD2 as D (6 bases). The CDR3 has 15 residues. CDR1 and CDR2 (germline): KGHDR, SFDVKD. V lost 3 bases to trimming and J lost 3 bases, with 12 bases between them. The CDR3 DNA follows: TGTGCCACCAGTGATAGGCGGGGCCCGACAGATACGCAGTATTTT. It codes for CATSDRRGPTDTQYF.

V usage is TRBV29-1 and J usage is TRBJ1-2; D remains unclear. This CDR3 region has 12 residues. Germline V gene sequence: CDR1 SQVTM, CDR2 ANQGSEA. V was shortened by 3 bases and J by 4 bases, with 9 bases between the two germline ends. CDR3 nucleotides: TGCAGCGTTGAGTGGGGAACCTATGGCTACACCTTC. Translated, it gives CSVEWGTYGYTF.

Remarks on this clonotype: The CDR3 end shows no conserved phenylalanine or tryptophan, and so a read error is likely. The V and J genes are TRBV28 and TRBJ2-7; D call uncertain. This CDR3 region has 14 residues. Trimming pared 2 bases from V and 2 bases from J, leaving 10 bases between. Per germline, CDR1 MDHEN and CDR2 SYDVKM. Written as DNA, the CDR3 is TGTGCCAGCAGTTTAGGTGGCGCCCCCTACGAGCAGTACTCC. Protein: CASSLGGAPYEQYS.

Points on this clonotype: The junction departs from the called germline gene at one end, perhaps through a read error. The gene calls are TRBV20-1 and TRBJ2-5; D is unclear. Germline V gene lookup returns CDR1 DFQATT and CDR2 SNEGSKA (reference sequence). This CDR3 has 14 residues. The CDR3 DNA follows: TGCAGTGTTAGACCGGACCAGATGGACGAGACCCAGTACTTC. It translates to CSVRPDQMDETQYF.

This clonotype was observed a handful of times. The V and J genes are TRBV4-2 and TRBJ2-2; no reliable D call. CDR1 is LGHNA and CDR2 is YNFKEQ in the germline V gene. This CDR3 region has 15 residues. V was clipped by 0 bases and J by 7 bases, with 12 bases between them. CDR3 amino acids: CASSQDQPGSGELFF. DNA of the CDR3: TGTGCCAGCAGCCAAGATCAACCGGGCAGCGGGGAGCTGTTTTTT.

This clonotype has a count of ten or more. The rearrangement uses TRBV5-1 and TRBJ2-3; 8 nucleotides line up with TRBD1. V was pared by 0 bases and J by 5 bases, with 5 bases of the junction left unmatched. The germline CDR1 and CDR2 sequences are SGHRS and YFSETQ. The CDR3 spans 15 residues. CDR3 sequence reads: CASSLARGQGDTQYF. The CDR3 nucleotides read TGCGCCAGCAGCTTGGCCAGGGGGCAAGGAGATACGCAGTATTTT.

The table lists this clonotype with many counts. The V gene is TRBV7-9, the J gene TRBJ2-2; D might be TRBD1 (6 bases). This CDR3 comprises 15 residues. Germline V CDR1 and CDR2: SEHNR, FQNEAQ (reference sequence). V was trimmed by 3 bases and J by 4 bases, leaving 12 bases between them. This CDR3 is CASSLEQGRTGELFF. CDR3 bases: TGTGCCAGCAGCTTGGAACAGGGTCGCACCGGGGAGCTGTTTTTT.

In its sample, this clonotype was seen once. This chain uses TRBV2 with TRBJ2-5; weak D call: TRBD1 (6 bases). Trimming stripped 6 bases from V and 5 bases from J, with 16 bases between. Looked up from germline, CDR1 is SNHLY and CDR2 is FYNNEI. The CDR3 sequence is 14 residues long. The CDR3 DNA follows: TGTGCCAGCAGCGTGGACAGTCTTGTCGAGACCCAGTACTTC. This gives the protein CASSVDSLVETQYF.

This chain uses TRBV5-1 with TRBJ1-5; 7 nucleotides match TRBD1. Germline lookup yields CDR1 SGHRS and CDR2 YFSETQ. The CDR3 runs 15 residues. V shed 4 bases and J 3 bases; nucleotides not matched to a gene: 7. CDR3 DNA sequence: TGCGCCAGCAGCCCGGGACAGTCGGACAATCAGCCCCAGCATTTT. Translating it yields CASSPGQSDNQPQHF.

This clonotype has at least ten counts. This chain uses TRBV20-1 with TRBJ1-2; the match to TRBD1 covers 9 bases. The CDR3 spans 12 residues. Losses at the gene ends were 6 bases for V and 8 bases for J; bases not matched to a gene: 7. Germline loops: CDR1 DFQATT, CDR2 SNEGSKA (reference sequence). For the CDR3, the DNA is TGCAGTGCCCGGGACAGGGTTAAAGGCTACACCTTC. It specifies CSARDRVKGYTF.

This clonotype was observed a handful of times. The chain uses TRBV10-2 and TRBJ2-1; D remains unclear. With 0 bases removed from V and 16 bases from J, the gap between germline ends came to 10 bases. The CDR3 is 11 amino acids. Germline CDR1 and CDR2: WSHSY and SAAADI. The CDR3 nucleotides are TGCGCCAGCAGTGAGTCTGGTACTTCTTTCTTC. Translating it yields CASSESGTSFF.

This clonotype occurred once. This rearrangement joins TRBV5-1 to TRBJ1-4, with D possibly TRBD1 on 5 matching bases. Germline V CDR1 and CDR2: SGHRS, YFSETQ. V lost 4 bases to trimming and J lost 1 base, with 11 bases between them. The CDR3 consists of 15 residues. The CDR3 spells CASSAQGETNEKLFF. The DNA of the CDR3 is TGCGCCAGCAGCGCTCAAGGGGAAACTAATGAAAAACTGTTTTTT.

This clonotype was detected only a few times. The chain carries TRBV11-2 and TRBJ2-7; D ambiguous. Between the trimmed V and J ends, which lost 5 bases and 5 bases, there was a span of 10 bases. The CDR3 runs 12 residues. Germline V gives CDR1 SGHAT, CDR2 FQNNGV. CDR3 sequence: CASSPTGHEQYF. The CDR3 region has the DNA TGTGCCAGCAGCCCGACCGGCCACGAGCAGTACTTC.

This clonotype was picked up many times. This rearrangement joins TRBV4-1 to TRBJ2-3; a weak D match, TRBD2 (6 bases). Germline loops: CDR1 MGHRA, CDR2 YSYEKL. With 0 bases removed from V and 0 bases from J, the gap between germline ends came to 10 bases. The CDR3 loop spans 16 amino acids. The CDR3, as DNA: TGCGCCAGCAGCCAAGAACGGGGGTTTAGCACAGATACGCAGTATTTT. Protein sequence: CASSQERGFSTDTQYF.

The gene calls are TRBV11-3 and TRBJ1-1; TRBD1 is a possible D gene (6 bases). This CDR3 is built from 16 residues. V was shortened by 5 bases and J by 5 bases, with 21 bases between the two germline ends. Germline V gene sequence: CDR1 SGHNT, CDR2 YENEEA. CDR3 protein: CASSERGGKRWTEAFF. The CDR3 DNA reads TGTGCCAGCAGCGAAAGGGGGGGAAAGAGGTGGACTGAAGCTTTCTTT. Drawing the rest from reference TRBV11-3 and TRBJ1-1, the complete variable domain is EAGVVQSPRYKIIEKKQPVAFWCNPISGHNTLYWYLQNLGQGPELLIRYENEEAVDDSQLPKDRFSAERLKGVDSTLKIQPAELGDSAVYLCASSERGGKRWTEAFFGQGTRLTVV.

This clonotype was counted many times. The DNA for the CDR3 is TGTGCCACCCGTAGACAGGGGGATGATGATCAGCCCCAGCATTTT. Its protein is CATRRQGDDDQPQHF. The chain links TRBV10-3 to TRBJ1-5; 9 bases fit TRBD1. There are 15 residues in the CDR3. Germline V gene lookup returns CDR1 ENHRY and CDR2 SYGVKD. V was pared by 10 bases and J by 5 bases, with 12 bases of the junction left unmatched.

The CDR3 bases are TGCGCCAGCAGCTTGGTGGCTGGGGCCAACGTCCTGACTTTC. Encoded protein: CASSLVAGANVLTF. This chain uses TRBV5-1 with TRBJ2-6; D gene unclear. Germline assignment: CDR1 SGHRS and CDR2 YFSETQ. The CDR3 loop spans 14 amino acids. The V and J ends lost 0 bases and 2 bases respectively, with 3 bases between them.

A few counts support this clonotype. The rearrangement uses TRBV20-1 and TRBJ2-3; TRBD2 aligns across 13 bases. CDR1 DFQATT and CDR2 SNEGSKA come from the germline V gene (reference sequence). J gave up 11 bases and V 5 bases, and 10 bases lay outside the gene matches. CDR3 length: 14 residues. CDR3 nucleotide sequence: TGCAGTGCTCCGGGACTAGCGGGGCACAGGGTGCAGTATTTT. Protein product: CSAPGLAGHRVQYF.

This clonotype was observed many times. This rearrangement joins TRBV12-3 or TRBV12-4 to TRBJ1-1, with D perhaps matching TRBD1 (5 bases). Trimming cost V 6 bases and J 8 bases, with 10 bases left between them. This CDR3 spans 11 amino acids. Written as DNA, the CDR3 is TGTGCCAGCAGAGACAAGGGGGAAGCTTTCTTT. It codes for CASRDKGEAFF.

This clonotype appeared a few times. V and J are TRBV9 and TRBJ1-3, with D unclear. The CDR3 extends over 13 amino acids. The germline V and J ends were trimmed by 0 bases and 3 bases, with 4 bases remaining between them. CDR1 is SGDLS and CDR2 is YYNGEE in the germline V gene. The CDR3 DNA reads as TGTGCCAGCAGCGTAGGACTTGGAAACACCATATATTTT. Its protein is CASSVGLGNTIYF.

This clonotype was seen many times. The rearrangement links TRBV11-2 to TRBJ2-3; 7 positions match TRBD2. Germline V gene lookup returns CDR1 SGHAT and CDR2 FQNNGV. The CDR3 spans 12 residues. V was pared by 3 bases and J by 6 bases, with 0 bases of the junction left unmatched. In nucleotides, the CDR3 is TGTGCCAGCAGCTTGACTAGCGATACGCAGTATTTT. Encoded protein: CASSLTSDTQYF.

This chain connects TRBV5-1 to TRBJ2-3; D possibly corresponds to TRBD1 (7 bases). CDR1 and CDR2 from the germline V gene are SGHRS and YFSETQ. Trimming took off 3 bases at V and 1 base at J, with 15 bases between the two ends. This CDR3 is 16 amino acids long. The CDR3 DNA follows: TGCGCCAGCAGCTCCAGGGGGGCCGGAGGCACAGATACGCAGTATTTT. This codes for CASSSRGAGGTDTQYF. Complete variable domain (other parts from reference TRBV5-1 and TRBJ2-3): KAGVTQTPRYLIKTRGQQVTLSCSPISGHRSVSWYQQTPGQGLQFLFEYFSETQRNKGNFPGRFSGRQFSNSRSEMNVSTLELGDSALYLCASSSRGAGGTDTQYFGPGTRLTVL.

This clonotype was counted ten times or more. The CDR3 here is CASRSKGGAGTGELFF. In nucleotides, the CDR3 is TGTGCCAGCAGGTCAAAAGGGGGCGCAGGGACCGGGGAGCTGTTTTTT. V usage is TRBV12-3 or TRBV12-4 and J usage is TRBJ2-2; TRBD1 matches 7 bases. V was clipped by 6 bases and J by 5 bases; unmatched bases: 12. The CDR3 is 16 amino acids.

The J gene is TRBJ2-5, the V gene TRBV15; 8 nucleotides line up with TRBD2. The CDR3 has 15 residues. V gave up 3 bases and J gave up 3 bases; unmatched junction bases: 6. CDR1 is LNHNV and CDR2 is YYDKDF in the germline V gene (reference sequence). CDR3 loop: CATSREGTSKETQYF. The CDR3 coding sequence is TGTGCCACCAGCAGGGAAGGGACTAGTAAAGAGACCCAGTACTTC. The complete variable domain, with remaining parts taken from reference TRBV15 and TRBJ2-5, reads DAMVIQNPRYQVTQFGKPVTLSCSQTLNHNVMYWYQQKSSQAPKLLFHYYDKDFNNEADTPDNFQSRRPNTSFCFLDIRSPGLGDTAMYLCATSREGTSKETQYFGPGTRLLVL.

There are many counts of this clonotype. The V call is TRBV4-1, the J call TRBJ1-1; tentative D call: TRBD1 (6 bases). Germline lookup yields CDR1 MGHRA and CDR2 YSYEKL. The CDR3 loop spans 15 amino acids. Trimming removed 2 bases from V and 8 bases from J, with 18 bases in between. The CDR3 DNA reads TGCGCCAGCAGCCAACTGGGGGCGGGGGCCCAAGAAGCTTTCTTT. Translating it yields CASSQLGAGAQEAFF.

The chain employs TRBV5-1 and TRBJ2-3; 7 bases agree with TRBD2. Trimming cost V 4 bases and J 6 bases; bases outside gene matches: 11. Germline V gene data show CDR1 as SGHRS and CDR2 as YFSETQ. CDR3 length: 15 residues. This CDR3 reads CASSPPTGGLDTQYF. CDR3 nucleotide sequence: TGCGCCAGCAGCCCCCCGACGGGGGGATTGGATACGCAGTATTTT.

The chain has TRBV20-1 and TRBJ2-1, with D maybe TRBD1 (6 bases). CDR3 length equals 18 residues. From germline, CDR1 is DFQATT and CDR2 SNEGSKA (reference sequence). V gave up 4 bases and J gave up 0 bases, with 22 bases separating them. The CDR3 loop is CSAIGKGDGPASYNEQFF. The CDR3 DNA reads TGCAGTGCTATCGGGAAGGGGGACGGCCCGGCCTCCTACAATGAGCAGTTCTTC.

V and J are TRBV6-5 and TRBJ1-4; tentative D call: TRBD1 (6 bases). This CDR3 region has 15 residues. V lost 2 bases and J 3 bases, leaving 10 bases between the germline ends. Germline V CDR1 and CDR2: MNHEY, SVGAGI. CDR3 nucleotide sequence: TGTGCCAGCAGTTACCGAGGGGGGGCTAATGAAAAACTGTTTTTT. This codes for CASSYRGGANEKLFF.

This sequence joins TRBV20-1 and TRBJ2-3, with TRBD2 identical over 8 bases. This CDR3 has 15 amino acids. With V trimmed by 3 bases and J by 2 bases, 7 bases remained unmatched. CDR1 is DFQATT and CDR2 is SNEGSKA in the germline V gene (reference sequence). The CDR3, as DNA: TGCAGTGCTAGCCCCCCTAGCGGGTCCACAGATACGCAGTATTTT. Translating gives CSASPPSGSTDTQYF.